Below, one TCR beta chain is given with its context. Its antigen is not known. These data come from a study of vaccination effects on CD4 cells after COVID-19. Here immunoSEQ multiplex PCR was the method, and the copy in TCRdb shows in-frame clones only, minus some. This table has approximately 47,000 clones, about three quarters appearing once. After about 10 days in culture, the CD4+ T cells were isolated. Of the BNT162b2 and mRNA-1273 vaccines, participants received two doses of one or the other. Replacing half the medium with IL-2 medium was done on days 3 and 7. Material: CD4+ T cells from PBMCs cultured without peptide, obtained after COVID-19 vaccination. The origin of this receptor is a human donor who received a COVID-19 vaccine.

The CDR3 bases are TGTGCCAGCAGTGAGACCATCAATGAGCAGTTCTTC. This encodes CASSETINEQFF. This rearrangement joins TRBV6-1 to TRBJ2-1; no definite D call. Looked up from germline, CDR1 is MNHNS and CDR2 is SASEGT. Trimming took 3 bases from V and 6 from J, leaving 6 bases between them. The CDR3 is 12 residues long.